Below, one T cell receptor (beta chain) is given with its context. This sample is part of a study of blood T cell repertoires in COVID-19. Background on the study: PBMCs, B-cell-depleted T cells, or T cells provided the cDNA or gDNA that made up the material.

V lost 11 bases and J 4 bases, leaving 20 bases between the germline ends. Germline loops: CDR1 LNHDA, CDR2 SQIVND (reference sequence). The CDR3 is 14 amino acids. What the recovered Cohort 3 donors had was two negative PCRs, clearance, or symptom resolution. Study processing details: Estimates of nucleated cell counts were drawn from the amplification of reference gene primers. TCRdb's copy holds only in-frame clones and misses some; the assay was immunoSEQ multiplex PCR. V and J calls and clone size are copied from that table; D and trimming were computed from the DNA. The data hold about 140,000 clones, with around 81% observed a single time.

This TCR came from a woman between 35 and 50 years old who had recovered from COVID-19. The V gene is TRBV19, the J gene TRBJ1-1; a possible D gene is TRBD1 (5 bases). The sequencing sample was made of PBMCs or T cells enriched from blood (not recorded which). The CDR3 DNA sequence: TGTGCCGTGGGGGTGGCAGGGAGGGCCACTGAAGCTTTCTTT. Translated: CAVGVAGRATEAFF.